This TCR beta chain was sequenced during a study of blood T cell repertoires in COVID-19. About the study: Samples representing acute and convalescent COVID-19 were sourced from the United States, Italy and Spain.

Authors' analysis steps: Researchers report that nucleated cell counts were estimated from reference gene primer amplification. This table comes from immunoSEQ multiplex PCR, and its TCRdb copy is limited to in-frame clones, with some not included. Clone size and the V and J calls come from that table; the DNA yielded D and trimming. The data show 200,000 to 250,000 clones, around nine tenths seen once. The germline CDR1 and CDR2 sequences are KGHDR and SFDVKD. J lost 4 bases, V lost 3 bases, and 8 bases had no gene match. The CDR3 totals 16 residues. V usage is TRBV24-1 and J usage is TRBJ2-1; 7 positions agree with TRBD1. The sequence was collected from an older woman with acute or convalescent COVID-19. Material: peripheral blood. CDR3: CATSDRAGTVYNEQFF. The CDR3 DNA reads TGTGCCACCAGTGATCGTGCCGGGACAGTTTACAATGAGCAGTTCTTC.